This entry concerns a single TCR beta chain. Using genomic DNA as the template, TCR beta VDJ and CDR3 profiling was carried out. TCRdb ran MiXCR on the reads and lists one entry per CDR3 protein. Of roughly 120,000 distinct CDR3 sequences listed, 45% to 60% are singletons. The data are from a study of CD8+CD57+ T cells in acquired aplastic anemia. Germline V CDR1 and CDR2: SGHTA, FQGTGA. This CDR3 contains 14 residues. The authors sequenced patients whose flow cytometry had shown CD8+CD57+ cell expansion. This clonotype was obtained from a human donor with aplastic anemia. The genes are TRBV7-3 and TRBJ2-7; the match to TRBD1 covers 9 bases. The J call may be incorrect, as the DNA end agrees better with TRBJ2-1. The sequenced sample consisted of sorted CD4+, CD8+, or CD8+CD57+ T cells (not recorded which) from PBMCs. The chain's CDR3 is CASSLTDRGYEQFF. The DNA for the CDR3 is TGTGCCAGCAGCTTAACCGACAGGGGGTATGAGCAGTTCTTC.